These 21 T cell receptor beta chains were all obtained from the same sample, sequenced in a study of blood T cell repertoires in COVID-19. The assay was immunoSEQ multiplex PCR, and TCRdb's table has in-frame clones only and misses some. This sample carries about 50,000 clones, 65% to 90% of them seen once, and the ten largest clones take 20% to 25%. Sequenced material: peripheral blood. These receptors were collected from an elderly woman with COVID-19, enrolled during active disease.

This clone was seen once. This chain connects TRBV7-2 to TRBJ2-7, with 8 positions matching TRBD2. Germline V gene lookup returns CDR1 SGHTA and CDR2 FQGNSA. After removal of 5 bases from V and 1 base from J, the junction contained 10 bases not matched to a gene. The CDR3 runs to 16 residues. CDR3: CASSPPRAGGSYEQYF. DNA of the CDR3: TGTGCCAGCAGCCCACCCCGGGCGGGAGGTTCCTACGAGCAGTACTTC.

This clone was counted between two and nine times. The rearrangement joins TRBV10-1 to TRBJ2-2; a weak D match, TRBD2 (6 bases). The CDR3 runs to 13 residues. Germline V CDR1 and CDR2: WNHNN, SYGVQD (reference sequence). Trimming pared 6 bases from V and 6 bases from J, leaving 11 bases between. CDR3: CASREGGAGELFF. DNA for the CDR3: TGCGCCAGCAGAGAAGGAGGGGCCGGGGAGCTGTTTTTT.

The V call is TRBV9, the J call TRBJ2-1, with 11 bases lining up with TRBD2. Trimming removed 2 bases from V and 1 base from J; junction bases left unmatched: 8. The germline CDR1 and CDR2 sequences are SGDLS and YYNGEE. The CDR3 is made up of 18 amino acids. The CDR3 bases are TGTGCCAGCAGCGTTCTTCCCGGGACTAGCGGTTCCTACAATGAGCAGTTCTTC. Its translation is CASSVLPGTSGSYNEQFF.

V is TRBV19 and J is TRBJ2-6, with 11 bases lining up with TRBD2. The ends lost 3 bases at V and 0 bases at J; junction bases unmatched: 4. The CDR3 consists of 18 residues. CDR1 is LNHDA, CDR2 SQIVND, per germline (reference sequence). CDR3 bases: TGTGCCAGTAGTATTAAGACTAGCGGGATCTCTGGGGCCAACGTCCTGACTTTC. This sequence encodes CASSIKTSGISGANVLTF.

In its sample, this clone was seen a few times. This CDR3 is CASSSMGGNSYNEQFF. The DNA for the CDR3 is TGTGCCAGCAGTTCAATGGGAGGGAACTCCTACAATGAGCAGTTCTTC. This chain uses TRBV27 with TRBJ2-1; 7 nucleotides agree with TRBD2. The germline gives CDR1 MNHEY, CDR2 SMNVEV (reference sequence). The CDR3 runs to 16 residues. Germline trimming cut 4 bases from V and 0 bases from J; bases unmatched to any gene: 6.

The CDR3 DNA follows: TGTGCCAGCAGCCGCCTATCGGGGGGTGGACTAGCCAAAAACATTCAGTACTTC. Amino acids: CASSRLSGGGLAKNIQYF. This chain uses TRBV28 with TRBJ2-4; 7 positions agree with TRBD2. V trimming: 6 bases; J trimming: 0 bases; junction bases outside the gene matches: 14. Germline loops: CDR1 MDHEN, CDR2 SYDVKM. CDR3 length: 18 residues.

CDR3 region: CASSSSRFGHGTEAFF. The CDR3 DNA reads TGTGCCAGCAGTTCCAGCCGTTTTGGGCATGGCACTGAAGCTTTCTTT. The rearrangement uses TRBV6-5 and TRBJ1-1; D unresolved. Germline V CDR1 and CDR2: MNHEY, SVGAGI. Deletions cut 4 bases from V and 4 bases from J, with 19 bases between. The CDR3 runs to 16 residues.

The chain links TRBV11-2 to TRBJ1-1, with 7 nucleotides matching TRBD1. The CDR3 covers 15 residues. Trimming at V came to 5 bases and at J to 8 bases, leaving 14 bases not matched to a gene. Looked up from germline, CDR1 is SGHAT and CDR2 is FQNNGV. The CDR3 region is CASSPQTGALTEAFF. In nucleotides, the CDR3 is TGTGCCAGCAGCCCGCAAACAGGGGCCCTTACCGAAGCTTTCTTT.

V usage is TRBV5-1 and J usage is TRBJ2-5; possibly TRBD2 for D (6 bases). With 2 bases removed from V and 4 bases from J, the gap between germline ends came to 12 bases. There are 14 residues in the CDR3. The germline V gene encodes CDR1 SGHRS and CDR2 YFSETQ. Here the CDR3 reads CASSLGTVTETQYF. CDR3 bases: TGCGCCAGCAGCTTAGGGACTGTAACAGAGACCCAGTACTTC.

This clone was seen a single time. The chain couples TRBV6-4 to TRBJ2-3, with 11 nucleotides matching TRBD2. The CDR3 is 16 residues long. Germline V gene lookup returns CDR1 MRHNA and CDR2 SNTAGT. The trim removed 4 bases at V and 5 bases at J, leaving 8 bases unmatched. CDR3 sequence: CASSAGTSGPQDTQYF. The CDR3 coding sequence is TGTGCCAGCAGTGCGGGGACTAGCGGACCGCAAGATACGCAGTATTTT.

This clone has only a few counts. This chain connects TRBV19 to TRBJ2-5; TRBD2 is a possible D gene (7 bases). The CDR3 runs 12 residues. Per germline, CDR1 LNHDA and CDR2 SQIVND (reference sequence). Trimming took off 7 bases at V and 4 bases at J, with 10 bases between the two ends. The CDR3 reads CASTGGGETQYF. The CDR3 DNA sequence: TGTGCCAGTACGGGGGGCGGAGAGACCCAGTACTTC. Full variable domain (remainder filled in from reference TRBV19 and TRBJ2-5): DGGITQSPKYLFRKEGQNVTLSCEQNLNHDAMYWYRQDPGQGLRLIYYSQIVNDFQKGDIAEGYSVSREKKESFPLTVTSAQKNPTAFYLCASTGGGETQYFGPGTRLLVL.

The count of this clone is one. The V and J genes are TRBV19 and TRBJ1-3; no definite D call. V was trimmed by 6 bases and J by 2 bases, leaving 11 bases between them. The CDR3 extends over 14 amino acids. Per the germline V gene, CDR1 is LNHDA and CDR2 is SQIVND (reference sequence). The CDR3 is CASSARGPGNTIYF. The CDR3 DNA follows: TGTGCCAGTAGCGCCCGGGGTCCTGGAAACACCATATATTTT.

CDR3 sequence reads: CASTRGQGRTEAFF. CDR3 DNA: TGTGCCAGCACCAGGGGACAGGGGAGGACTGAAGCTTTCTTT. V usage is TRBV3-1 (or the pseudogene TRBV3-2) and J usage is TRBJ1-1; 10 bases line up with TRBD1. The V segment lost 7 bases and the J segment 5 bases; nucleotides outside the gene matches: 7. Germline CDR1 LGHDT, CDR2 YNNKEL (reference sequence). CDR3 length: 14 amino acids.

The V and J genes are TRBV30 and TRBJ2-2; maybe TRBD1 (5 bases). Trimming removed 2 bases at V and 7 bases at J, with 11 bases between. This CDR3 has 13 amino acids. Per germline, CDR1 GTSNPN and CDR2 SVGIG (reference sequence). DNA for the CDR3: TGTGCCTGGAGTCTAGGGGTTGGCGGGGAGCTGTTTTTT. As protein: CAWSLGVGGELFF.

The rearrangement links TRBV19 to TRBJ1-1; D may be TRBD1 (5 bases). The CDR3 contains 13 residues. Germline V lookup: CDR1 LNHDA, CDR2 SQIVND (reference sequence). Trimming shortened V by 6 bases and J by 7 bases, and 15 bases separated the two germline ends. The CDR3 region has the DNA TGTGCCAGTAGCACTACGCGGGGGAGTGAAGCTTTCTTT. It encodes CASSTTRGSEAFF. The variable domain in full, with the rest retrieved from reference TRBV19 and TRBJ1-1, is DGGITQSPKYLFRKEGQNVTLSCEQNLNHDAMYWYRQDPGQGLRLIYYSQIVNDFQKGDIAEGYSVSREKKESFPLTVTSAQKNPTAFYLCASSTTRGSEAFFGQGTRLTVV.

V and J are TRBV14 and TRBJ2-1; TRBD2 matches at 7 bases. The J segment lost 0 bases and the V segment lost 1 base, leaving 3 bases of the junction unmatched. The CDR3 has 16 amino acids. Germline V gives CDR1 SGHDN, CDR2 FVKESK. The CDR3 reads CASSQVRGTSYNEQFF. As DNA, the CDR3 is TGTGCCAGCAGCCAAGTGCGGGGGACCTCCTACAATGAGCAGTTCTTC.

V gene TRBV5-1 combines with J gene TRBJ2-3, with TRBD2 identical over 8 bases. The germline V gene encodes CDR1 SGHRS and CDR2 YFSETQ. V dropped 1 base and J dropped 2; count of bases not matched to a gene: 9. The CDR3 is made up of 17 amino acids. Written as DNA, the CDR3 is TGCGCCAGCAGCTTGTCGCCAGGAGCGGGAGTCACAGATACGCAGTATTTT. This sequence encodes CASSLSPGAGVTDTQYF.

The chain is built from TRBV28 and TRBJ1-1, with D maybe TRBD1 (5 bases). The CDR3 has 12 residues. CDR1 is MDHEN and CDR2 is SYDVKM in the germline V gene. With 5 bases removed from V and 7 bases from J, the gap between germline ends came to 11 bases. In DNA form, the CDR3 reads TGTGCCAGCAGTCTTGACAGTAATGAAGCTTTCTTT. It translates to CASSLDSNEAFF.

The chain couples TRBV10-1 to TRBJ1-3; weak D call: TRBD1 (5 bases). Germline lookup yields CDR1 WNHNN and CDR2 SYGVQD (reference sequence). CDR3 length: 13 residues. The CDR3 loop is CASSRGTGNTIYF. CDR3 nucleotide sequence: TGCGCTAGTTCCCGGGGGACTGGAAACACCATATATTTT.

The chain carries TRBV6-2 or TRBV6-3 and TRBJ2-1; TRBD2 aligns across 8 bases. The germline V gene has CDR1 MNHEY and CDR2 SVGEGT. J lost 6 bases, V lost 0 bases, and 16 bases had no gene match. The CDR3 is 19 residues long. CDR3 loop: CASSYSNGGAGVQGNEQFF. The CDR3 DNA reads TGTGCCAGCAGTTACTCGAACGGTGGAGCGGGAGTCCAAGGCAATGAGCAGTTCTTC.

This chain links TRBV3-1 (or the pseudogene TRBV3-2) with TRBJ1-1; TRBD1 is a possible D gene (5 bases). V was clipped by 4 bases and J by 6 bases, with 12 bases between them. CDR1 LGHDT and CDR2 YNNKEL come from the germline V gene (reference sequence). The CDR3 is 13 residues long. The CDR3 here is CASSRQMGSEAFF. The CDR3 coding sequence is TGTGCCAGCAGCCGACAGATGGGGTCTGAAGCTTTCTTT.